One sample yielded the 19 T cell receptor beta chains listed below, sequenced in a study of T cell changes during pregnancy in multiple sclerosis. The repertoire was sequenced with immunoSEQ multiplex PCR; TCRdb's copy has only in-frame clones and lacks some. There are some 94,000 clones in the sample; around 93% occur only once, and 1.5% to 2% lies in the top ten. Sequences were derived from peripheral blood, sampled in the first trimester of pregnancy. The receptors derive from a female donor in good health, enrolled as a control in a pregnancy study.

This chain links TRBV7-3 with TRBJ2-4, with D maybe TRBD2 (6 bases). CDR3 length equals 17 residues. Trimming shortened V by 2 bases and J by 1 base, and 15 bases separated the two germline ends. From germline, CDR1 is SGHTA and CDR2 FQGTGA. CDR3 residues: CASSLAPLGRAKNIQYF. CDR3 sequence (DNA): TGTGCCAGCAGCTTAGCCCCACTAGGGAGGGCCAAAAACATTCAGTACTTC.

The chain links TRBV28 to TRBJ1-2, with TRBD1 as a possible D gene (5 bases). Trimming took off 3 bases at V and 3 bases at J, with 11 bases between the two ends. CDR3 length: 14 residues. The V gene's germline CDR1 is MDHEN and CDR2 SYDVKM. DNA for the CDR3: TGTGCCAGCAGTTTCTTCCAGACAGACTATGGCTACACCTTC. It is translated as CASSFFQTDYGYTF.

V usage is TRBV28 and J usage is TRBJ1-4, with D tentatively TRBD1 (6 bases). V lost 8 bases, J lost 1 base, and 11 bases lay in between. Germline-derived CDR1 and CDR2 are MDHEN and SYDVKM. The CDR3 is 14 amino acids. The DNA of the CDR3 is TGTGCCAGCTCCTCCAGGGGAACTAATGAAAAACTGTTTTTT. It codes for CASSSRGTNEKLFF.

The chain has TRBV7-6 and TRBJ2-3; D is ambiguous. The CDR3 runs 13 residues. Per germline, CDR1 SGHVS and CDR2 FNYEAQ. The V gene lost 1 base and the J gene lost 5 bases, with 7 bases spanning the gap. This chain's CDR3 is CASSLVFGDTQYF. CDR3 coding DNA: TGTGCCAGCAGCTTAGTGTTCGGAGATACGCAGTATTTT.

The chain has TRBV11-3 and TRBJ1-3, with D possibly TRBD1 on 6 matching bases. The ends were cut back, 5 bases at V and 2 bases at J, with 13 bases in the middle. The CDR3 spans 15 residues. Looked up from germline, CDR1 is SGHNT and CDR2 is YENEEA. The CDR3 region is CASSLTGSTGNTIYF. In DNA, the CDR3 is TGTGCCAGCAGCCTAACAGGGAGCACTGGAAACACCATATATTTT.

This chain uses TRBV9 with TRBJ2-5; 9 nucleotides align to TRBD1. CDR1 is SGDLS, CDR2 YYNGEE, per germline. The CDR3 loop spans 15 amino acids. The ends lost 5 bases at V and 2 bases at J; junction bases unmatched: 7. The DNA of the CDR3 is TGTGCCAGCAGTTTTGGACAGGGGCTACAAGAGACCCAGTACTTC. This sequence encodes CASSFGQGLQETQYF.

V is TRBV6-5 and J is TRBJ2-7, with a tentative D call TRBD1 (6 bases). Trimming cost V 4 bases and J 2 bases, with 15 bases left between them. The germline CDR1 and CDR2 sequences are MNHEY and SVGAGI. The CDR3 runs 15 residues. CDR3 bases: TGTGCCAGCAGTTCCCCCGGGACAAGTACCTACGAGCAGTACTTC. This encodes CASSSPGTSTYEQYF.

The chain links TRBV19 to TRBJ2-6; TRBD1 might be the D (5 bases). The CDR3 is 15 amino acids. Trimming pared 5 bases from V and 1 base from J, leaving 9 bases between. Looked up from germline, CDR1 is LNHDA and CDR2 is SQIVND (reference sequence). The CDR3 nucleotides read TGTGCCAGTAGTCAGGGTAGATCTGGGGCCAACGTCCTGACTTTC. Protein product: CASSQGRSGANVLTF.

The J gene is TRBJ2-3, the V gene TRBV13, with 8 bases aligning to TRBD2. The CDR3 has 17 residues. Germline CDR1 and CDR2: PRHDT and FYEKMQ (reference sequence). Unmatched junction bases numbered 7, after V lost 0 bases and J lost 2 bases. The CDR3 region has the DNA TGTGCCAGCAGCTTAGGTCCGTCCGGGGGGGACACAGATACGCAGTATTTT. Encoded protein: CASSLGPSGGDTDTQYF.

V gene TRBV7-9 combines with J gene TRBJ1-1; D possibly corresponds to TRBD1 (5 bases). Germline V gene data show CDR1 as SEHNR and CDR2 as FQNEAQ (reference sequence). This CDR3 contains 12 residues. V lost 4 bases and J lost 11, with 14 bases in between. The CDR3 sequence: CASSYGQSWAFF. CDR3 nucleotides: TGTGCCAGCAGCTACGGACAATCCTGGGCTTTCTTT.

The chain recombines TRBV15 with TRBJ1-2, with a weak D call TRBD1 (5 bases). The V gene's germline CDR1 is LNHNV and CDR2 YYDKDF (reference sequence). CDR3 length: 16 residues. V shed 1 base and J shed 2 bases, with 14 bases lying between them. CDR3 residues: CATSRAPGQGNYGYTF. The CDR3 nucleotides are TGTGCCACCAGCAGAGCCCCTGGGCAGGGAAACTATGGCTACACCTTC. Variable domain in full (rest from reference TRBV15 and TRBJ1-2): DAMVIQNPRYQVTQFGKPVTLSCSQTLNHNVMYWYQQKSSQAPKLLFHYYDKDFNNEADTPDNFQSRRPNTSFCFLDIRSPGLGDTAMYLCATSRAPGQGNYGYTFGSGTRLTVV.

On this clone: Relative to the germline gene, one junction end is altered; a read error may explain this. The J gene is TRBJ2-7, the V gene TRBV5-1; D is perhaps TRBD2 (7 bases). The CDR3 length is 14 residues. From germline, CDR1 is SGHRS and CDR2 YFSETQ. For the CDR3, the DNA is TGCGCCAGCAGATTGGGAGGGGGTAACTACGAGCAGTACTTC. Translation: CASRLGGGNYEQYF.

This chain links TRBV7-2 with TRBJ1-3; D unresolved. Germline CDR1 SGHTA, CDR2 FQGNSA. This CDR3 region has 14 residues. Trimming removed 1 base at V and 2 bases at J, with 6 bases between. The CDR3 region is CASSLDVAGNTIYF. The CDR3 DNA follows: TGTGCCAGCAGCTTAGATGTCGCTGGAAACACCATATATTTT.

The chain couples TRBV5-1 to TRBJ1-1, with D tentatively TRBD1 (5 bases). V lost 4 bases, J lost 3 bases, and 13 bases lay in between. The germline V gene encodes CDR1 SGHRS and CDR2 YFSETQ. CDR3 length equals 14 residues. The CDR3 DNA reads as TGCGCCAGCAGCGCCAGGACATCATACACTGAAGCTTTCTTT. It yields the protein CASSARTSYTEAFF. Full variable domain (rest looked up from reference TRBV5-1 and TRBJ1-1): KAGVTQTPRYLIKTRGQQVTLSCSPISGHRSVSWYQQTPGQGLQFLFEYFSETQRNKGNFPGRFSGRQFSNSRSEMNVSTLELGDSALYLCASSARTSYTEAFFGQGTRLTVV.

The V gene is TRBV7-9, the J gene TRBJ1-1, with D hard to call. Trimming took 5 bases from V and 0 from J, leaving 7 bases between them. There are 13 residues in the CDR3. Germline CDR1 and CDR2: SEHNR and FQNEAQ (reference sequence). CDR3 sequence reads: CASSVLMNTEAFF. The DNA for the CDR3 is TGTGCCAGCAGCGTTTTAATGAACACTGAAGCTTTCTTT.

The chain is built from TRBV28 and TRBJ2-7, with 9 nucleotides matching TRBD1. This CDR3 comprises 14 residues. V trimming: 6 bases; J trimming: 1 base; junction bases outside the gene matches: 4. CDR1 and CDR2 (germline): MDHEN, SYDVKM. Here the CDR3 reads CASSPGTGSYEQYF. The CDR3 DNA follows: TGTGCCAGCAGCCCCGGGACAGGGTCCTACGAGCAGTACTTC.

This rearrangement joins TRBV7-8 to TRBJ1-5; 7 bases agree with TRBD1. Germline CDR1 reads SGHVS; CDR2 reads FQNEAQ. The trim removed 5 bases at V and 9 bases at J, leaving 13 bases unmatched. The CDR3 has 15 amino acids. The CDR3 reads CASSNDRAPGRPQHF. The CDR3 region has the DNA TGTGCCAGCAGCAACGACAGGGCCCCGGGCCGGCCCCAGCATTTT.

The genes are TRBV4-3 and TRBJ1-2, with 9 positions matching TRBD1. Per germline, CDR1 LGHNA and CDR2 YSLEER. V shed 0 bases, J shed 5 bases, and the junction held 7 bases outside the gene matches. The CDR3 covers 16 residues. The CDR3 DNA reads as TGCGCCAGCAGCCAAGATCGGACAGGGGTCGGATATGGCTACACCTTC. It specifies CASSQDRTGVGYGYTF.

This chain uses TRBV19 with TRBJ1-1; 7 nucleotides agree with TRBD1. This CDR3 has 14 amino acids. Germline V lookup: CDR1 LNHDA, CDR2 SQIVND (reference sequence). The J segment lost 1 base and the V segment lost 5 bases, leaving 4 bases of the junction unmatched. The CDR3, as DNA: TGTGCCAGTAGTTTTCGACAGGGGAACACTGAAGCTTTCTTT. It codes for CASSFRQGNTEAFF.